The clone carrying this TCR beta chain was recorded a few times. The antigen is undetermined. This sample is part of a study of a mutant IDH1 vaccine in newly diagnosed glioma. This CDR3 region has 14 residues. Germline loops: CDR1 MNHNS, CDR2 SASEGT. After removal of 1 base from V and 6 bases from J, the junction contained 4 bases not matched to a gene. Libraries were prepared by immunoSEQ multiplex PCR; TCRdb keeps only in-frame clonotypes and omits some of them. Altogether around 56,000 clones are present, around 80% being singletons, with the ten largest covering 7.5% to 10%. Time point indicated: week 23, last vaccination. The content of each vaccine dose was 300 ug of mutant IDH1 20-mer peptide, and topical imiquimod accompanied it.

This chain uses TRBV6-1 with TRBJ2-3; TRBD2 aligns across 7 bases. The clonotype was recovered from a woman in her forties with glioma. Some clones in this sample may be carry-over from other donors' samples. This specimen consisted of PBMCs, obtained from a glioma patient whose treatment included an IDH1 peptide vaccine. The CDR3 nucleotides are TGTGCCAGCAGTGAAGGTCGGGGGGAGGATACGCAGTATTTT. Translation gives CASSEGRGEDTQYF.